The text below deals with one T cell receptor beta chain. The antigen remains undetermined. Libraries were prepared by immunoSEQ multiplex PCR; TCRdb keeps only in-frame clonotypes and omits some of them. The profile shows 55,000 to 70,000 clones, approximately 80% of them singletons. This entry is derived from a study of OX40 agonist ivuxolimab in advanced cancers. Study-wide context: Males comprised around 78% of the group, whose mean age was approximately 62 years (range roughly 20 to 85). Findings and caveats of the study: Individuals who were partial responders at 0.1-3.0 mg/kg had clonal expansion that ranked among the lowest. There was clonal expansion of CD4+ and CD8+ blood T cells by week 6 at 0.1 to 3.0 mg/kg.

This clonotype was sampled from an adult with an advanced solid tumor such as melanoma, head and neck, liver or kidney cancer. Specimen: CD4+ or CD8+ T cells sorted from blood, collected in a trial of the OX40 agonist ivuxolimab.

The DNA for the CDR3 is TGTGCCAGCAGTTCCACCTACAATGAGCAGTTCTTC. Translating gives CASSSTYNEQFF. The V and J genes are TRBV28 and TRBJ2-1, with no clear D. The CDR3 totals 12 residues. The V gene's germline CDR1 is MDHEN and CDR2 SYDVKM. Trimming removed 4 bases at V and 2 bases at J, with 3 bases between.